These T cell receptor beta chains were read from a single sample in a study of T cells in Graves' hyperthyroidism and ophthalmopathy. Via MiXCR, TCRdb re-called the multiplex PCR reads, giving one row per CDR3 protein. The data hold about 200,000 distinct CDR3 sequences, with about a sixth observed a single time. The material sequenced was blood. These receptors were obtained from a woman aged 45 to 65 with Graves' hyperthyroidism. Each CDR3 is given with its conserved first and last residue. Each record gives: D gene, clone size, V gene, J gene, CDR3 protein, CDR3 DNA. A D gene is named only where the DNA matches it firmly. Not every row has a clone size; where given, it reads once, few, many or a size class.

-	many	TRBV7-8	TRBJ2-3	CASSGPRSRADTQYF	TGTGCCAGCAGCGGGCCCAGGAGTCGGGCAGATACGCAGTATTTT
-	-	TRBV3-1	TRBJ2-5	CASSRGQPLGGRETQYF	TGTGCCAGCAGCCGGGGACAGCCTCTAGGCGGGAGGGAGACCCAGTACTTC
-	many	TRBV2	TRBJ2-3	CASIQAPRADTQYF	TGTGCCAGCATACAGGCTCCCAGGGCAGATACGCAGTATTTT
-	few	TRBV20-1	TRBJ1-2	CSAQRSQTNYGYTF	TGCAGTGCCCAGAGGAGTCAAACCAACTATGGCTACACCTTC
TRBD2	many	TRBV11-2	TRBJ2-1	CASRPFRERGSYNEQFF	TGTGCCAGCAGGCCTTTTAGGGAGCGGGGCTCCTACAATGAGCAGTTCTTC
-	many	TRBV7-2	TRBJ1-2	CASSLVPIANYGYTF	TGTGCCAGCAGCTTAGTTCCCATAGCTAACTATGGCTACACCTTC
-	-	TRBV28	TRBJ1-3	CASSLLGSTGNTIYF	TGTGCCAGCAGTCTATTGGGGAGTACTGGAAACACCATATATTTT
TRBD1	many	TRBV20-1	TRBJ2-1	CSYYAGTAKYNEQFF	TGCAGTTACTACGCCGGGACAGCAAAATACAATGAGCAGTTCTTC
-	many	TRBV30	TRBJ1-1	CAWSVWGSPEDTEAFF	TGTGCCTGGAGTGTATGGGGTAGCCCCGAAGACACTGAAGCTTTCTTT
-	few	TRBV20-1	TRBJ1-1	CSATDFLGLDTEAFF	TGCAGTGCTACGGATTTTTTGGGCCTCGACACTGAAGCTTTCTTT
-	once	TRBV7-2	TRBJ2-7	CASSLQMNSYEQYF	TGTGCCAGCAGCTTACAAATGAACTCCTACGAGCAGTACTTC
-	-	TRBV27	TRBJ2-1	CASSFRMSGNEQFF	TGTGCCAGCAGTTTCCGTATGAGCGGAAATGAGCAGTTCTTC
TRBD1	few	TRBV4-1	TRBJ1-1	CASSQGGQENTEAFF	TGCGCCAGCAGCCAAGGGGGACAGGAGAACACTGAAGCTTTCTTT
-	many	TRBV27	TRBJ2-7	CASSRTPTGTSYEQYF	TGTGCCAGCAGTAGGACTCCAACCGGCACCTCCTACGAGCAGTACTTC
TRBD1	many	TRBV28	TRBJ1-2	CATGQGYGYTF	TGTGCCACCGGACAGGGCTATGGCTACACCTTC
TRBD2	many	TRBV11-2	TRBJ2-1	CASSLDAGLAGGVGEQFF	TGTGCCAGCAGCTTAGATGCGGGACTAGCGGGAGGGGTGGGAGAGCAGTTCTTC
-	many	TRBV20-1	TRBJ2-7	CSARSNRLSSYEQYF	TGCAGTGCTAGAAGTAACAGGCTTAGCTCCTACGAGCAGTACTTC
TRBD2	few	TRBV11-3	TRBJ2-1	CASSPGGLVRNEQFF	TGTGCCAGCAGCCCCGGTGGACTAGTCAGGAATGAGCAGTTCTTC
TRBD1	many	TRBV2	TRBJ2-7	CASSNRDRGFDEQYF	TGTGCCAGCAGCAACCGGGACAGGGGTTTCGACGAGCAGTACTTC
-	many	TRBV3-1	TRBJ1-3	CASSQDLGRARSGNTIYF	TGTGCCAGCAGCCAAGATCTTGGCAGGGCACGCTCTGGAAACACCATATATTTT
-	many	TRBV5-1	TRBJ1-2	CASSLGTTYGYTF	TGCGCCAGCAGCCTTGGTACTACCTATGGCTACACCTTC
TRBD1	-	TRBV24-1	TRBJ1-5	CATSDSDRFGQPQHF	TGTGCCACCAGTGATTCGGACAGGTTCGGTCAGCCCCAGCATTTT
-	many	TRBV24-1	TRBJ1-2	CATSDPSSDTGGYTF	TGTGCCACCAGTGACCCGTCTTCTGACACGGGGGGCTACACCTTC
TRBD2	-	TRBV12-5	TRBJ2-2	CASGRLAELTGELFF	TGTGCTAGTGGGAGACTAGCGGAACTCACCGGGGAGCTGTTTTTT
-	many	TRBV5-1	TRBJ2-1	CASSLGVVGPYNEQFF	TGCGCCAGCAGCTTGGGGGTAGTAGGACCTTACAATGAGCAGTTCTTC
-	-	TRBV24-1	TRBJ2-3	CATSDRTQPSTDTQYF	TGTGCCACCAGTGATCGGACCCAACCTAGCACAGATACGCAGTATTTT
-	once	TRBV19	TRBJ2-2	CASSIQRRDTGELFF	TGTGCCAGTAGTATTCAGCGGAGGGACACCGGGGAGCTGTTTTTT
-	many	TRBV6-1	TRBJ1-6	CASSMTGNSPLHF	TGTGCCAGCAGTATGACGGGAAATTCACCCCTCCACTTT
-	many	TRBV7-9	TRBJ1-1	CASDTGPDTEAFF	TGTGCCAGCGATACAGGGCCGGACACTGAAGCTTTCTTT
-	-	TRBV7-2	TRBJ2-2	CASSFLAENTGELFF	TGTGCCAGCAGCTTCTTAGCGGAGAACACCGGGGAGCTGTTTTTT
TRBD1	few	TRBV29-1	TRBJ1-1	CSVATGGLNTEAFF	TGCAGCGTGGCTACAGGGGGTCTGAACACTGAAGCTTTCTTT
TRBD1	few	TRBV20-1	TRBJ2-7	CSAHPRDSAYEQYF	TGCAGTGCTCATCCCCGGGACAGTGCCTACGAGCAGTACTTC
-	-	TRBV6-2/TRBV6-3	TRBJ2-7	CASSYSIESQGQYF	TGTGCCAGCAGTTACTCGATTGAGTCTCAGGGGCAGTACTTC
-	many	TRBV7-9	TRBJ2-5	CASSSNELVAGETQYF	TGTGCCAGCAGCTCCAATGAACTAGTCGCTGGGGAGACCCAGTACTTC
-	many	TRBV27	TRBJ2-7	CASSLTLVSYYEQYF	TGTGCCAGCAGTTTAACCTTAGTCAGCTACTACGAGCAGTACTTC
-	many	TRBV29-1	TRBJ1-2	CSVTANYGYTF	TGCAGCGTCACAGCTAACTATGGCTACACCTTC
-	-	TRBV10-3	TRBJ1-4	CAISGGSVGEKLFF	TGTGCCATCAGTGGGGGATCTGTGGGGGAAAAACTGTTTTTT
-	many	TRBV3-1	TRBJ1-1	CASSQGQVGTEAFF	TGTGCCAGCAGCCAAGGACAGGTGGGGACTGAAGCTTTCTTT